These 24 T cell receptor beta chains came from one sample sequenced in a study of cytomegalovirus exposure and HLA in healthy donors. Generated by immunoSEQ multiplex PCR, the TCRdb table keeps only in-frame clones and is missing some. The data contain about 180,000 clones, roughly 85% of them seen just once; the ten biggest clones take up 16%. The sample was PBMCs. All receptors come from a man between 18 and 29 years old in good health and CMV-seropositive.

The chain carries TRBV6-6 and TRBJ2-1, with 9 bases lining up with TRBD1. J was trimmed by 3 bases and V by 5 bases; bases with no gene match: 8. CDR3 length equals 16 residues. CDR1 is MNHNY, CDR2 SVGAGI, per germline (reference sequence). CDR3 sequence: CASSPGQGKVYNEQFF. The CDR3 nucleotides are TGTGCCAGCAGTCCGGGACAGGGCAAAGTCTACAATGAGCAGTTCTTC.

The J gene is TRBJ2-5, the V gene TRBV6-1, with 7 bases that match TRBD2. The CDR3 has 13 amino acids. Germline loops: CDR1 MNHNS, CDR2 SASEGT. V shed 7 bases, J shed 14 bases, and the junction held 16 bases outside the gene matches. DNA of the CDR3: TGTGCCAGCAACAAAGGGGATAGCGGGCGTTCCTACTTC. Encoded protein: CASNKGDSGRSYF.

V usage is TRBV9 and J usage is TRBJ2-3, with 10 bases aligning to TRBD2. V lost 0 bases, J lost 5 bases, and 6 bases stayed unmatched. Germline V gives CDR1 SGDLS, CDR2 YYNGEE. CDR3 length: 16 residues. The CDR3 spells CASSVGLAGAGDTQYF. The CDR3 DNA sequence: TGTGCCAGCAGCGTAGGTCTAGCGGGGGCGGGAGATACGCAGTATTTT.

The chain is built from TRBV2 and TRBJ2-5; TRBD2 agrees at 7 bases. The V gene's germline CDR1 is SNHLY and CDR2 FYNNEI. The V and J ends lost 6 bases and 5 bases, in that order; junction bases with no gene match: 15. CDR3 length equals 16 residues. CDR3 coding DNA: TGTGCCAGCAGCTCGTTTGGGGGAGGGAACGGGGAGACCCAGTACTTC. This translates into CASSSFGGGNGETQYF.

The chain combines TRBV6-1 with TRBJ1-5; D remains unclear. The CDR3 consists of 12 residues. The V end lost 7 bases, the J end lost 9 bases, and 13 bases lay between the germline ends. Looked up from germline, CDR1 is MNHNS and CDR2 is SASEGT. The CDR3 spells CASTAPGWPQHF. CDR3 in DNA: TGTGCCAGCACCGCCCCCGGGTGGCCCCAGCATTTT.

The V call is TRBV11-1, the J call TRBJ2-1; D gene uncertain. The germline CDR1 and CDR2 sequences are SGHAT and FQDESV (reference sequence). The CDR3 sequence is 16 residues long. V was cut by 5 bases and J by 4 bases, with 18 bases left in between. The CDR3 DNA reads as TGTGCCAGCAGCCCTATAGCCGGCGGTCCTTACAATGAGCAGTTCTTC. Its translation: CASSPIAGGPYNEQFF.

The rearrangement links TRBV4-2 to TRBJ1-2, with 8 bases that match TRBD1. CDR3 length equals 14 residues. The V segment lost 3 bases and the J segment 4 bases; nucleotides outside the gene matches: 4. CDR1 is LGHNA, CDR2 YNFKEQ, per germline. CDR3 nucleotides: TGTGCCAGCAGCCAGGGGACAGGCTCCTATGGCTACACCTTC. Amino acids: CASSQGTGSYGYTF.

V gene TRBV5-1 combines with J gene TRBJ1-1, with D tentatively TRBD1 (6 bases). CDR3 size: 13 residues. The V and J ends lost 4 bases and 9 bases respectively, with 16 bases between them. From germline, CDR1 is SGHRS and CDR2 YFSETQ. CDR3 loop: CASSTGRGEQAFF. The CDR3, as DNA: TGCGCCAGCAGCACCGGGAGGGGGGAGCAAGCTTTCTTT.

This rearrangement joins TRBV5-1 to TRBJ1-4, with 7 nucleotides matching TRBD1. Trimming at V came to 4 bases and at J to 8 bases, leaving 14 bases not matched to a gene. The CDR3 has 16 residues. The germline gives CDR1 SGHRS, CDR2 YFSETQ. The DNA of the CDR3 is TGCGCCAGCAGCCCTAAAGCCGTACAGGGGAGGGAAAAACTGTTTTTT. Translated: CASSPKAVQGREKLFF. Supplemented by reference TRBV5-1 and TRBJ1-4, the full variable domain reads KAGVTQTPRYLIKTRGQQVTLSCSPISGHRSVSWYQQTPGQGLQFLFEYFSETQRNKGNFPGRFSGRQFSNSRSEMNVSTLELGDSALYLCASSPKAVQGREKLFFGSGTQLSVL.

The chain employs TRBV15 and TRBJ2-5; 7 bases agree with TRBD2. Germline assignment: CDR1 LNHNV and CDR2 YYDKDF (reference sequence). The CDR3 sequence is 16 residues long. After removal of 2 bases from V and 2 bases from J, the junction contained 8 bases not matched to a gene. This CDR3 reads CATSRSGRGLQETQYF. The CDR3 DNA sequence: TGTGCCACCAGCAGATCTGGAAGGGGACTACAAGAGACCCAGTACTTC.

The count of this clone is one. V usage is TRBV27 and J usage is TRBJ2-7; D gene uncertain. V was shortened by 2 bases and J by 3 bases, with 14 bases between the two germline ends. CDR1 and CDR2 from the germline V gene are MNHEY and SMNVEV (reference sequence). This CDR3 contains 15 residues. CDR3 protein: CASSLSDLSHYEQYF. Here the CDR3 DNA reads TGTGCCAGCAGTTTAAGCGATCTTTCCCACTACGAGCAGTACTTC.

The chain joins TRBV30 to TRBJ2-3; no reliable D call. The CDR3 runs 13 residues. V lost 2 bases and J 5 bases, leaving 11 bases between the germline ends. The germline V gene has CDR1 GTSNPN and CDR2 SVGIG (reference sequence). The CDR3 nucleotides are TGTGCCTGGAGTCCAATGACACGAGATACGCAGTATTTT. This gives the protein CAWSPMTRDTQYF.

The rearrangement uses TRBV11-1 and TRBJ2-2; no firm D call. Germline V gene data show CDR1 as SGHAT and CDR2 as FQDESV (reference sequence). V lost 0 bases, J lost 2 bases, and 16 bases lay in between. The CDR3 totals 18 residues. For the CDR3, the DNA is TGTGCCAGCAGCTTAGCCTTGGTGGAGCCCGTAAACACCGGGGAGCTGTTTTTT. This codes for CASSLALVEPVNTGELFF.

V gene TRBV2 combines with J gene TRBJ1-3, with D hard to call. V was cut by 4 bases and J by 0 bases, with 7 bases left in between. Germline V gene sequence: CDR1 SNHLY, CDR2 FYNNEI. The CDR3 contains 14 residues. The CDR3 sequence is CASSGYISGNTIYF. CDR3 nucleotide sequence: TGTGCCAGCAGTGGGTACATCTCTGGAAACACCATATATTTT.

V is TRBV6-5 and J is TRBJ2-5; the D gene is possibly TRBD1 (7 bases). The V gene lost 0 bases and the J gene lost 4 bases, with 12 bases spanning the gap. This CDR3 has 15 residues. Germline assignment: CDR1 MNHEY and CDR2 SVGAGI. The DNA of the CDR3 is TGTGCCAGCAGTTACTCTCGGCAGGGGGGAGAGACCCAGTACTTC. The encoded protein is CASSYSRQGGETQYF.

The chain employs TRBV7-9 and TRBJ2-6; 9 positions match TRBD1. Trimming cost V 5 bases and J 0 bases; bases outside gene matches: 8. This CDR3 spans 18 amino acids. CDR1 is SEHNR, CDR2 FQNEAQ, per germline (reference sequence). As DNA, the CDR3 is TGTGCCAGCAGCGGGGACAGGGCCAGGAACTCTGGGGCCAACGTCCTGACTTTC. Its translation is CASSGDRARNSGANVLTF.

This clone was found a few times. The CDR3 region is CASSGWLPEAFF. DNA of the CDR3: TGTGCCAGCAGTGGATGGCTGCCTGAAGCTTTCTTT. This chain connects TRBV6-1 to TRBJ1-1; D unresolved. Looked up from germline, CDR1 is MNHNS and CDR2 is SASEGT. This CDR3 has 12 amino acids. V gave up 4 bases and J gave up 6 bases, with 9 bases separating them.

The CDR3 region is CASSLVGGTATDTQYF. The CDR3 DNA follows: TGTGCCAGCAGCTTAGTGGGCGGGACCGCCACAGATACGCAGTATTTT. The gene calls are TRBV7-2 and TRBJ2-3; a possible D gene is TRBD2 (6 bases). Germline-derived CDR1 and CDR2 are SGHTA and FQGNSA. V was pared by 1 base and J by 2 bases, with 13 bases between. There are 16 residues in the CDR3.

This clone was observed a few times. The rearrangement links TRBV6-1 to TRBJ1-6; no firm D call. Germline loops: CDR1 MNHNS, CDR2 SASEGT. V was trimmed by 6 bases and J by 8 bases, leaving 11 bases between them. The CDR3 extends over 13 amino acids. CDR3: CASRGTDYSPLHF. CDR3 nucleotide sequence: TGTGCCAGCAGGGGCACAGATTATTCACCCCTCCACTTT.

The chain links TRBV11-2 to TRBJ1-1; D not certain. The CDR3 length is 12 residues. Germline V CDR1 and CDR2: SGHAT, FQNNGV. The V gene lost 4 bases and the J gene lost 10 bases, with 13 bases spanning the gap. The CDR3 bases are TGTGCCAGCAGCTCAACTCGACCGGGAGCTTTCTTT. This codes for CASSSTRPGAFF.

A few counts support this clone. The chain carries TRBV18 and TRBJ1-6; D unclear. This CDR3 has 16 amino acids. Germline V gene sequence: CDR1 KGHSH, CDR2 LQKENI. The V and J ends lost 0 bases and 9 bases respectively, with 15 bases between them. The CDR3 reads CASSPPAMGASSPLHF. The CDR3 nucleotides are TGTGCCAGCTCACCACCGGCTATGGGTGCTAGTTCACCCCTCCACTTT.

The chain is built from TRBV4-1 and TRBJ1-5, with 7 bases identical to TRBD1. CDR1 and CDR2 (germline): MGHRA, YSYEKL. Trimming removed 0 bases from V and 5 bases from J; junction bases left unmatched: 13. The CDR3 totals 18 residues. As DNA, the CDR3 is TGCGCCAGCAGCCAAGAACCTCTTCAGACAGGGCGGCATCAGCCCCAGCATTTT. This sequence encodes CASSQEPLQTGRHQPQHF.

This clone was recorded only once. This rearrangement joins TRBV28 to TRBJ1-5, with TRBD1 matching over 7 bases. The CDR3 length is 18 residues. Germline CDR1 reads MDHEN; CDR2 reads SYDVKM. V shed 3 bases, J shed 1 base, and the junction held 12 bases outside the gene matches. The chain's CDR3 is CASSFRGRQGKSNQPQHF. As DNA, the CDR3 is TGTGCCAGCAGTTTTCGGGGAAGACAGGGAAAGAGCAATCAGCCCCAGCATTTT.

The chain carries TRBV14 and TRBJ1-3; D possibly corresponds to TRBD1 (5 bases). The V gene lost 0 bases and the J gene lost 4 bases, with 19 bases spanning the gap. Looked up from germline, CDR1 is SGHDN and CDR2 is FVKESK. The CDR3 spans 18 residues. This chain's CDR3 is CASSQDMGSGAHGNTIYF. The CDR3 DNA follows: TGTGCCAGCAGCCAAGATATGGGAAGTGGGGCGCACGGAAACACCATATATTTT.